This is a list of T cell receptor beta chains from one sample in a study of CD8 T cells in ankylosing spondylitis. TCRdb ran MiXCR on the 5' RACE reads and lists one entry per CDR3 protein. The data contain about 360,000 distinct CDR3 sequences, 20% to 25% of them seen just once; the ten biggest clones take up less than 15%. The source material was blood, either unsorted or a sorted T cell fraction (not recorded which). The receptors shown here come from a male donor with ankylosing spondylitis or in good health (not recorded which). CDR3s include the opening cysteine and the closing phenylalanine or tryptophan. The order of the fields is D gene, V gene, J gene, clone size, CDR3 protein, CDR3 DNA. A D gene is named only where the DNA matches it firmly. Part of the rows lack a size; the others show once, few, many or a class for expanded clones.

NA,TRBV4-2,TRBJ2-1,NA,CASSQDSRLDEQFF,TGTGCCAGCAGCCAAGACTCTCGTCTCGATGAGCAGTTCTTC
NA,TRBV5-6,TRBJ2-2,many,CASSLGAGNTGELFF,TGTGCCAGCAGCTTGGGGGCAGGAAACACCGGGGAGCTGTTTTTT
TRBD1,TRBV11-2,TRBJ2-5,NA,CASSLGVGGMKETQYF,TGTGCCAGCAGCTTAGGGGTAGGGGGCATGAAAGAGACCCAGTACTTC
TRBD2,TRBV20-1,TRBJ2-1,NA,CSARDLSSGQVYNEQFF,TGCAGTGCTAGAGATCTCTCTAGCGGGCAAGTCTACAATGAGCAGTTCTTC
TRBD1,TRBV7-8,TRBJ2-3,NA,CASSSLGTVTDTQYF,TGTGCCAGCAGCTCCCTGGGGACAGTCACAGATACGCAGTATTTT
NA,TRBV10-2,TRBJ2-7,NA,CASSELGGHSYEQYF,TGCGCCAGCAGTGAGTTGGGGGGTCACTCCTACGAGCAGTACTTC
NA,TRBV20-1,TRBJ2-7,NA,CSASGTQAYEQYF,TGCAGTGCTTCCGGGACTCAAGCCTACGAGCAGTACTTC
NA,TRBV10-3,TRBJ2-3,NA,CAISLLRDGIDSTDTQYF,TGTGCCATCAGCCTCCTCCGGGACGGGATAGACTCCACAGATACGCAGTATTTT
TRBD1,TRBV6-5,TRBJ2-3,NA,CASSFTGTGPTDTQYF,TGTGCCAGCAGTTTCACCGGGACAGGGCCCACAGATACGCAGTATTTT
NA,TRBV12-3/TRBV12-4,TRBJ1-1,few,CASSSSFMVPEAFF,TGTGCCAGCAGTTCGAGCTTCATGGTACCTGAAGCTTTCTTT
NA,TRBV20-1,TRBJ2-7,NA,CSATDLYEQYF,TGCAGTGCCACCGACCTTTACGAGCAGTACTTC
NA,TRBV27,TRBJ2-7,few,CASQPRSPGREQYF,TGTGCCAGCCAACCGAGAAGTCCGGGACGTGAGCAGTACTTC
NA,TRBV12-3/TRBV12-4,TRBJ2-5,few,CASSLKFWGQETQYF,TGTGCCAGCAGTTTAAAGTTCTGGGGTCAAGAGACCCAGTACTTC
NA,TRBV5-1,TRBJ2-7,few,CASSSLRNEQYF,TGCGCCAGCAGCAGCCTCAGGAACGAGCAGTACTTC
NA,TRBV11-2,TRBJ2-3,few,CASSTVSLTQYF,TGTGCCAGCAGCACAGTTTCCCTAACGCAGTATTTT
NA,TRBV12-3/TRBV12-4,TRBJ2-4,NA,CASSDNGGENIQYF,TGTGCCAGCAGCGATAATGGGGGCGAGAACATTCAGTACTTC
TRBD1,TRBV6-1,TRBJ2-3,many,CASSLQGALADTQYF,TGTGCCAGCAGTCTTCAGGGGGCGCTGGCAGATACGCAGTATTTT
NA,TRBV29-1,TRBJ2-1,NA,CSVEKINNEQFF,TGCAGCGTTGAAAAAATAAACAATGAGCAGTTCTTC
TRBD2,TRBV4-1,TRBJ2-7,few,CASSDPGTTTLGEQYF,TGCGCCAGCAGCGACCCAGGGACTACTACGCTGGGAGAGCAGTACTTC
NA,TRBV3-1,TRBJ2-3,NA,CASSTAPSGGWGTDTQYF,TGTGCCTCCAGCACCGCCCCGTCAGGGGGGTGGGGCACAGATACGCAGTATTTT
TRBD2,TRBV9,TRBJ2-5,NA,CASSDRAGLAGDETQYF,TGTGCCAGCAGCGACAGGGCAGGACTAGCGGGGGACGAGACCCAGTACTTC
TRBD1,TRBV7-2,TRBJ2-7,NA,CASSLVTGMYEQYF,TGTGCCAGCAGCTTAGTGACAGGGATGTACGAGCAGTACTTC
TRBD2,TRBV4-1,TRBJ2-7,few,CASSPGVAGVEQYF,TGCGCCAGCAGCCCAGGGGTAGCGGGGGTCGAGCAGTACTTC
NA,TRBV28,TRBJ2-7,few,CASGTVRNYEQYF,TGTGCCAGCGGGACGGTGAGGAACTACGAGCAGTACTTC
NA,TRBV24-1,TRBJ2-3,few,CATRDQANTQYF,TGTGCCACCAGGGACCAGGCCAATACGCAGTATTTT
TRBD2,TRBV29-1,TRBJ2-7,NA,CSVLLAGDSYEQYF,TGCAGCGTCCTACTAGCGGGGGACTCCTACGAGCAGTACTTC
NA,TRBV28,TRBJ2-7,NA,CASSLLTDTYEQYF,TGTGCCAGCAGTTTATTAACCGATACCTACGAGCAGTACTTC
NA,TRBV20-1,TRBJ1-2,NA,CSAAPGGNYGYTF,TGCAGTGCTGCCCCCGGGGGCAACTATGGCTACACCTTC
NA,TRBV28,TRBJ2-7,NA,CASSSGGGATAYEQYF,TGTGCCAGCAGTTCAGGGGGGGGGGCGACGGCCTACGAGCAGTACTTC